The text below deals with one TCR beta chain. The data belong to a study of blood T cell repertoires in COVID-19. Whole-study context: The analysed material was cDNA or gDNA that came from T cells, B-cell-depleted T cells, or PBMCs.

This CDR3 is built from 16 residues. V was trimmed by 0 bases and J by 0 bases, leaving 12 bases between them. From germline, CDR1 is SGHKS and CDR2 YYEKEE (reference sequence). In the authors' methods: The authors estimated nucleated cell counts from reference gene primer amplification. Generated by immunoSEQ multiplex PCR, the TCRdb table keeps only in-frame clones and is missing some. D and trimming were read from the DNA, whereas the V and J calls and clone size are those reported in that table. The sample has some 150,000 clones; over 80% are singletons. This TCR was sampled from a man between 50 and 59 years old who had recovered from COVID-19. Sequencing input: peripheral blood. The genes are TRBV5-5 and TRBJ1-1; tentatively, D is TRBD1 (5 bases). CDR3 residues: CASSLVQGLMNTEAFF. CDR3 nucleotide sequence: TGTGCCAGCAGCTTGGTCCAGGGTCTAATGAACACTGAAGCTTTCTTT. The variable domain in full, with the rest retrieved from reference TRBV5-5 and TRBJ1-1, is DAGVTQSPTHLIKTRGQQVTLRCSPISGHKSVSWYQQVLGQGPQFIFQYYEKEERGRGNFPDRFSARQFPNYSSELNVNALLLGDSALYLCASSLVQGLMNTEAFFGQGTRLTVV.